This is a list of T cell receptor beta chains from one sample in a study of cytotoxic CD8 clonotypes in ibrutinib-treated CLL. The repertoire was sequenced with immunoSEQ multiplex PCR; TCRdb's copy has only in-frame clones and lacks some. Of 150,000 to 200,000 clones in the sample, approximately 68% were seen once. This specimen consisted of PBMCs, obtained after 24 months of ibrutinib treatment. These receptor sequences come from a human donor with chronic lymphocytic leukemia. Each CDR3 is given with its conserved first and last residue. Fields, in order: D gene, V gene, J gene, clone size, CDR3 DNA, CDR3 protein. D genes are given only for firm matches. Rows may omit the clone size; those that give it use once, few, many or a size class.

.	TRBV9	TRBJ2-3	.	TGTGCCAGCAGCACGGGGGCTAGCACAGATACGCAGTATTTT	CASSTGASTDTQYF
.	TRBV9	TRBJ2-1	few	TGTGCCAGCACCCTGGGACCCTACAATGAGCAGTTCTTC	CASTLGPYNEQFF
TRBD2	TRBV11-3	TRBJ2-5	.	TGTGCCAGCAGGCAAGGCGGGGGGGAGACCCAGTACTTC	CASRQGGGETQYF
.	TRBV11-3	TRBJ1-1	.	TGTGCCAGCAGCAGCGAGGGCGGCACTGAAGCTTTCTTT	CASSSEGGTEAFF
.	TRBV9	TRBJ1-1	.	TGTGCCAGCAGCGTAGGTCTGGCGAACACTGAAGCTTTCTTT	CASSVGLANTEAFF
.	TRBV7-6	TRBJ2-5	.	TGTGCCAGCAGCCCCTCGTCCCTAGGGAAAGAGACCCAGTACTTC	CASSPSSLGKETQYF
.	TRBV9	TRBJ2-2	.	TGTGCCAGCAGCGTAGTTGGTGGGAACACCGGGGAGCTGTTTTTT	CASSVVGGNTGELFF
.	TRBV5-4	TRBJ2-5	.	TGTGCCAGCAGCTTGAGAGGGGCCAAGGGGGAGACCCAGTACTTC	CASSLRGAKGETQYF
.	TRBV20-1	TRBJ1-3	.	TGCAGTGCCAGGGGCGGAAACACCATATATTTT	CSARGGNTIYF
TRBD2	TRBV11-3	TRBJ2-3	.	TGTGCCAGCAGCCAACGTAAGGCTAGCGGGAGCACAGATACGCAGTATTTT	CASSQRKASGSTDTQYF
.	TRBV10-3	TRBJ2-5	few	TGTGCCATCAGTGAGACATATCGACAAGAGACCCAGTACTTC	CAISETYRQETQYF
.	TRBV7-9	TRBJ2-3	.	TGTGCCAGCAGCCCAAGTGGCGCCACAGATACGCAGTATTTT	CASSPSGATDTQYF
.	TRBV5-6	TRBJ2-7	.	TGTGCCAGCAGCTTGCGGGAGATTTACGAGCAGTACTTC	CASSLREIYEQYF
.	TRBV18	TRBJ2-7	.	TGTGCCAGCTCATCCGGACGTAGCTCATACGAGCAGTACTTC	CASSSGRSSYEQYF
.	TRBV10-3	TRBJ2-1	few	TGTGCCATCAGTGGTCAAACTGTTACTGGCTACAATGAGCAGTTCTTC	CAISGQTVTGYNEQFF
.	TRBV4-1	TRBJ1-5	.	TGCGCCAGCAGCCATTCAGGGGCAGTTAATCAGCCCCAGCATTTT	CASSHSGAVNQPQHF
.	TRBV10-3	TRBJ2-1	.	TGTGCCATCAGTGTGGGGGGGCTTGGAAACAATGAGCAGTTCTTC	CAISVGGLGNNEQFF
.	TRBV28	TRBJ1-2	few	TGTGCCAGCAGTTTCTCCAGGGTGACCTATGGCTACACCTTC	CASSFSRVTYGYTF
TRBD1	TRBV4-1	TRBJ2-7	.	TGCGCCAGCAGCCAAGAAAACAGGGGGAGTGAGCAGTACTTC	CASSQENRGSEQYF
TRBD2	TRBV4-2	TRBJ2-7	.	TGTGCCAGCAGCCAAGGGGTCTTGACTAGCGGATACGAGCAGTACTTC	CASSQGVLTSGYEQYF
.	TRBV6-1	TRBJ2-1	.	TGTGCCAGCAGTGAGAGACAGGCATACAATGAGCAGTTCTTC	CASSERQAYNEQFF
TRBD1	TRBV18	TRBJ1-1	.	TGTGCCAGCTCACCCAGCAGGGACAGGGAGGTGACTGAAGCTTTCTTT	CASSPSRDREVTEAFF
.	TRBV4-2	TRBJ2-7	.	TGTGCCAGCAGCCCCCCCGGGTCTTACGAGCAGTACTTC	CASSPPGSYEQYF
.	TRBV21-1	TRBJ2-7	.	TGTGCCAGCAGCAAAGCAGACGAGCAGTACTTC	CASSKADEQYF